Given below is one TCR beta chain in context. Produced via immunoSEQ multiplex PCR; TCRdb's table is partial and in-frame only. The sample lists roughly 100,000 clones, roughly 86% occurring once. Germline CDR1 and CDR2: SGHNT and YYREEE (reference sequence). The CDR3 sequence is 14 residues long. V was clipped by 2 bases and J by 3 bases; unmatched bases: 1. The sample originates from a study of blood T cell repertoires in COVID-19. The sequence came from a man in his forties with active or convalescent COVID-19. J is TRBJ1-3 and V is TRBV5-4; 8 nucleotides match TRBD1. Sequencing was performed on peripheral blood. The CDR3, as DNA: TGTGCCAGCAGCTTACAGGGGGTTGGAAACACCATATATTTT. This gives the protein CASSLQGVGNTIYF.